Presented here are 4 T cell receptor beta chains from one specimen sequenced in a study of regulatory T cells in long-lasting Graves disease. Specified time point: persistent/refractory GD, antithyroid drugs over 5 years with positive TRAb. Scientists built the TCR library using RNA that was extracted from PBMCs. Arm-PCR of CDR3 regions and iRepertoire HTBI primers were used to build TCR beta libraries. TCRdb passed the multiplex PCR reads through MiXCR, listing each CDR3 protein once. Of 600,000 to 850,000 distinct CDR3 sequences listed, about 32% are singletons. Sequencing was performed on peripheral blood mononuclear cells (PBMCs), taken when the disease was refractory, from a patient treated with antithyroid drugs. The source is a female donor with Graves disease.

The rearrangement links TRBV6-4 to TRBJ2-2; TRBD2 agrees at 7 bases. Germline values: CDR1 MRHNA, CDR2 SNTAGT. J was trimmed by 7 bases and V by 4 bases; bases with no gene match: 9. The CDR3 consists of 15 residues. The CDR3 DNA is TGTGCCAGCAGTGTTGGGCTAGCGGAGGTCGGGGAGCTGTTTTTT. This gives the protein CASSVGLAEVGELFF.

The chain uses TRBV29-1 and TRBJ1-1; D possibly corresponds to TRBD1 (6 bases). This CDR3 has 16 residues. Trimming pared 7 bases from V and 4 bases from J, leaving 25 bases between. In germline, CDR1 is SQVTM, CDR2 ANQGSEA. CDR3 sequence reads: CSATGLGGPPGTEAFF. CDR3 DNA: TGCAGCGCCACGGGATTGGGGGGGCCCCCCGGCACTGAAGCTTTCTTT. The whole variable domain, filled in from reference TRBV29-1 and TRBJ1-1, reads SAVISQKPSRDICQRGTSLTIQCQVDSQVTMMFWYRQQPGQSLTLIATANQGSEATYESGFVIDKFPISRPNLTFSTLTVSNMSPEDSSIYLCSATGLGGPPGTEAFFGQGTRLTVV.

The chain employs TRBV29-1 and TRBJ1-1; D may be TRBD1 (5 bases). This CDR3 region has 14 residues. Germline V gene sequence: CDR1 SQVTM, CDR2 ANQGSEA. V lost 6 bases, J lost 0 bases, and 14 bases lay in between. The CDR3 DNA reads as TGCAGCGTACGGGGGACGTCGGTGAACACTGAAGCTTTCTTT. This sequence encodes CSVRGTSVNTEAFF.

V and J are TRBV13 and TRBJ2-3; TRBD2 matches 9 bases. V dropped 1 base and J dropped 5; count of bases not matched to a gene: 10. The CDR3 sequence is 17 residues long. Germline CDR1 reads PRHDT; CDR2 reads FYEKMQ (reference sequence). In DNA form, the CDR3 reads TGTGCCAGCAGCTTAGAACTAGCGGGCGGTAGAGGAGATACGCAGTATTTT. This sequence encodes CASSLELAGGRGDTQYF.